One and the same sample provided the 23 T cell receptor beta chains below, sequenced in a study of T-cell reconstitution after alpha-beta-depleted transplantation in children. Unique molecular identifiers were used in preparing the TCRbeta library. From the PCR reads, TCRdb called clonotypes with MiXCR, one entry per CDR3 protein. The data show some 200,000 distinct CDR3 sequences, with roughly 14% seen just once and roughly an eighth held by the top ten. Sequences were derived from PBMCs from the stem cell graft donor, sampled from the stem cell graft. The receptors shown here come from a human donor who donated a stem cell graft to a child with acute lymphoblastic leukemia.

Details on this clonotype: A single base separates this from a much larger clone, so it may be a read error. The rearrangement joins TRBV20-1 to TRBJ2-1, with TRBD2 matching over 10 bases. The CDR3 length is 16 residues. From germline, CDR1 is DFQATT and CDR2 SNEGSKA (reference sequence). This CDR3 is CSARVWTSGSYNDQFF. For the CDR3, the DNA is TGCAGTGCTAGAGTTTGGACTAGCGGCTCCTACAATGACCAGTTCTTC.

The chain combines TRBV12-3 or TRBV12-4 with TRBJ2-7; D remains unclear. V lost 2 bases, J lost 2 bases, and 13 bases lay in between. The CDR3 spans 15 residues. The CDR3 region has the DNA TGTGCCAGCAGTTTATGGTTGGGCTTTACCTACGAGCAGTACTTC. It translates to CASSLWLGFTYEQYF.

The sample holds many counts of this clonotype. The genes are TRBV20-1 and TRBJ2-3, with TRBD1 matching over 7 bases. The V gene end was trimmed by 0 bases and the J gene end by 3 bases; junction bases not matched to a gene: 6. Germline V lookup: CDR1 DFQATT, CDR2 SNEGSKA (reference sequence). The CDR3 spans 15 residues. The CDR3: CSARDDPGGTDTQYF. In DNA form, the CDR3 reads TGCAGTGCTAGAGATGACCCAGGGGGAACAGATACGCAGTATTTT.

Ten or more counts support this clonotype. This chain joins TRBV12-3 or TRBV12-4 and TRBJ2-7, with 12 bases identical to TRBD1. The CDR3 totals 15 residues. V lost 3 bases and J lost 5; bases outside the gene matches: 5. The CDR3 protein is CASSLGQGAEDEQYF. The CDR3 nucleotides read TGTGCCAGCAGTTTGGGACAGGGGGCGGAAGACGAGCAGTACTTC.

The J gene is TRBJ2-2, the V gene TRBV18, with unresolved D. Germline lookup yields CDR1 KGHSH and CDR2 LQKENI. The ends were cut back, 2 bases at V and 6 bases at J, with 7 bases in the middle. The CDR3 totals 13 residues. DNA of the CDR3: TGTGCCAGCTCACCAGTGGCTGCCGGGGAGCTGTTTTTT. Translated: CASSPVAAGELFF.

This clonotype came up many times. This chain uses TRBV5-6 with TRBJ1-1; no definite D call. Trimming stripped 0 bases from V and 6 bases from J, with 3 bases between. Germline-derived CDR1 and CDR2 are SGHDT and YYEEEE. This CDR3 has 11 amino acids. The CDR3 reads CASSLGPEAFF. In DNA, the CDR3 is TGTGCCAGCAGCTTGGGCCCTGAAGCTTTCTTT.

This clonotype was counted ten times or more. The V and J genes are TRBV29-1 and TRBJ1-5; TRBD1 might be the D (5 bases). The length of the CDR3 is 12 residues. V dropped 6 bases and J dropped 1 base, with 7 bases sitting between them. Germline V gene lookup returns CDR1 SQVTM and CDR2 ANQGSEA. The CDR3 reads CSVRDSNQPQHF. In DNA form, the CDR3 reads TGCAGCGTCCGGGACAGCAATCAGCCCCAGCATTTT.

In this sample, this clonotype turned up a few times. The rearrangement uses TRBV7-9 and TRBJ2-4, with 10 bases matching TRBD1. The CDR3 spans 15 residues. Losses at the gene ends were 5 bases for V and 5 bases for J; bases not matched to a gene: 6. Germline V gene data show CDR1 as SEHNR and CDR2 as FQNEAQ (reference sequence). The CDR3 sequence: CASSPGTGVENIQYF. The CDR3 coding sequence is TGTGCCAGCAGCCCCGGGACAGGGGTGGAAAACATTCAGTACTTC.

This clonotype was seen many times. The chain has TRBV5-1 and TRBJ1-2; TRBD1 matches 8 bases. The V and J ends lost 6 bases and 4 bases, in that order; junction bases with no gene match: 14. The length of the CDR3 is 16 residues. Looked up from germline, CDR1 is SGHRS and CDR2 is YFSETQ. Written as DNA, the CDR3 is TGCGCCAGCACCAAATTCCCGGGACAGGATCTCTATGGCTACACCTTC. Translating gives CASTKFPGQDLYGYTF. Combining the CDR3 with reference TRBV5-1 and TRBJ1-2 gives the whole variable domain KAGVTQTPRYLIKTRGQQVTLSCSPISGHRSVSWYQQTPGQGLQFLFEYFSETQRNKGNFPGRFSGRQFSNSRSEMNVSTLELGDSALYLCASTKFPGQDLYGYTFGSGTRLTVV.

This clonotype was recorded at least ten times. The chain links TRBV7-8 to TRBJ2-7; D possibly corresponds to TRBD1 (5 bases). The CDR3 extends over 13 amino acids. The germline V gene has CDR1 SGHVS and CDR2 FQNEAQ. The V end was cut by 1 base, the J end by 3 bases, with 7 bases between. CDR3 coding DNA: TGTGCCAGCAGCTTAGGACAGAACTACGAGCAGTACTTC. Amino acids: CASSLGQNYEQYF.

This clonotype was found once. This CDR3 fails to terminate in the conserved phenylalanine or tryptophan, so it likely reflects a read error. The J gene is TRBJ2-3, the V gene TRBV11-3, with no clear D. Germline V CDR1 and CDR2: SGHNT, YENEEA. V lost 5 bases and J 1 base, leaving 10 bases between the germline ends. The CDR3 is 14 amino acids. The CDR3 is CASSPFRGTDTQYL. CDR3 DNA sequence: TGTGCCAGCAGCCCTTTCCGGGGCACAGATACGCAGTATTTG.

This clonotype was seen at least ten times. J is TRBJ2-4 and V is TRBV11-2; D is possibly TRBD2 (5 bases). The ends were cut back, 5 bases at V and 0 bases at J, with 17 bases in the middle. Germline V gives CDR1 SGHAT, CDR2 FQNNGV. The CDR3 loop spans 17 amino acids. CDR3 amino acids: CASSPRVGILAKNIQYF. The CDR3 DNA sequence: TGTGCCAGCAGCCCGAGGGTGGGGATTCTAGCCAAAAACATTCAGTACTTC. Combining the CDR3 with reference TRBV11-2 and TRBJ2-4 gives the whole variable domain EAGVAQSPRYKIIEKRQSVAFWCNPISGHATLYWYQQILGQGPKLLIQFQNNGVVDDSQLPKDRFSAERLKGVDSTLKIQPAKLEDSAVYLCASSPRVGILAKNIQYFGAGTRLSVL.

This rearrangement joins TRBV25-1 to TRBJ2-5; 8 bases map to TRBD2. CDR3 length: 14 amino acids. The J segment lost 3 bases and the V segment lost 5 bases, leaving 5 bases of the junction unmatched. Germline V lookup: CDR1 MGHDK, CDR2 SYGVNS. CDR3 nucleotide sequence: TGTGCCAGCAGTATAAGCGGGAGAGAAGAGACCCAGTACTTC. This encodes CASSISGREETQYF.

This clonotype was counted ten times or more. The chain uses TRBV12-3 or TRBV12-4 and TRBJ1-4; D is ambiguous. Trimming took off 4 bases at V and 0 bases at J, with 15 bases between the two ends. CDR3 length: 17 residues. The CDR3 loop is CASSYLADLATNEKLFF. DNA for the CDR3: TGTGCCAGCAGTTATCTGGCAGACCTCGCAACTAATGAAAAACTGTTTTTT.

This clonotype was recorded at least ten times. The chain employs TRBV12-3 or TRBV12-4 and TRBJ2-2; D possibly corresponds to TRBD2 (6 bases). This CDR3 comprises 14 residues. The V gene lost 2 bases and the J gene lost 8 bases, with 12 bases spanning the gap. This chain's CDR3 is CASSLRATRGELFF. In DNA form, the CDR3 reads TGTGCCAGCAGTTTAAGGGCGACTAGAGGGGAGCTGTTTTTT.

This clonotype occurred many times. The chain joins TRBV6-2 or TRBV6-3 to TRBJ2-1, with TRBD2 as a possible D gene (6 bases). Germline CDR1 reads MNHEY; CDR2 reads SVGEGT. The CDR3 is made up of 13 amino acids. V was pared by 2 bases and J by 9 bases, with 11 bases between. The CDR3 bases are TGTGCCAGCAGTTACACGGGGGTCGGTGAGCAGTTCTTC. Its translation is CASSYTGVGEQFF.

Ten or more counts support this clonotype. The chain joins TRBV12-3 or TRBV12-4 to TRBJ2-7, with TRBD2 matching 7 bases. The V and J ends lost 3 bases and 1 base, in that order; junction bases with no gene match: 3. This CDR3 has 14 amino acids. The CDR3 coding sequence is TGTGCCAGCAGTTTCGGGAGGAGGTCCTACGAGCAGTACTTC. Its translation: CASSFGRRSYEQYF.

This clonotype occurred a few times. The J gene is TRBJ2-7, the V gene TRBV7-2, with D perhaps TRBD1 (5 bases). The CDR3 runs 13 residues. V lost 8 bases and J 2 bases, leaving 13 bases between the germline ends. The germline CDR1 and CDR2 sequences are SGHTA and FQGNSA. CDR3 nucleotide sequence: TGTGCCAGCTCCATAGGGGCCGCCTACGAGCAGTACTTC. Translated, it gives CASSIGAAYEQYF. Filled out from reference TRBV7-2 and TRBJ2-7, the complete variable domain reads GAGVSQSPSNKVTEKGKDVELRCDPISGHTALYWYRQSLGQGLEFLIYFQGNSAPDKSGLPSDRFSAERTGGSVSTLTIQRTQQEDSAVYLCASSIGAAYEQYFGPGTRLTVT.

In this sample, this clonotype turned up many times. This chain connects TRBV29-1 to TRBJ1-4; no firm D call. Per the germline V gene, CDR1 is SQVTM and CDR2 is ANQGSEA. The CDR3 has 14 amino acids. Deletions cut 8 bases from V and 5 bases from J, with 18 bases between. The CDR3 loop is CSPYSSWENEKLFF. CDR3 DNA sequence: TGCAGCCCCTATAGCTCCTGGGAGAATGAAAAACTGTTTTTT.

The chain has TRBV5-1 and TRBJ2-5; D not certain. The V gene's germline CDR1 is SGHRS and CDR2 YFSETQ. The CDR3 totals 14 residues. Trimming pared 0 bases from V and 2 bases from J, leaving 8 bases between. The CDR3 DNA sequence: TGCGCCAGCAGCTTGGTTGGAGAGCAAGAGACCCAGTACTTC. It encodes CASSLVGEQETQYF.

This clonotype has at least ten counts. V and J are TRBV20-1 and TRBJ2-3; TRBD2 aligns across 8 bases. The CDR3 is made up of 15 amino acids. Germline values: CDR1 DFQATT, CDR2 SNEGSKA (reference sequence). V lost 3 bases to trimming and J lost 3 bases; unmatched junction nucleotides: 8. The CDR3 here is CSARGASGRTDTQYF. CDR3 sequence (DNA): TGCAGTGCTAGGGGGGCCAGCGGGAGAACAGATACGCAGTATTTT.

This clonotype occurred many times. The chain links TRBV5-1 to TRBJ2-1; 8 bases are shared with TRBD1. After removal of 4 bases from V and 9 bases from J, the junction contained 15 bases not matched to a gene. CDR3 size: 16 residues. Germline V gives CDR1 SGHRS, CDR2 YFSETQ. For the CDR3, the DNA is TGCGCCAGCAGCATCCCGGGACAGGTTAAGGGGGGTGAGCAGTTCTTC. Residues: CASSIPGQVKGGEQFF.

This clonotype was recorded only once. A much larger clonotype is one base distant, so this may be a read error. This chain connects TRBV7-6 to TRBJ2-7, with TRBD2 identical over 12 bases. The CDR3 consists of 16 residues. CDR1 is SGHVS and CDR2 is FNYEAQ in the germline V gene. The CDR3 coding sequence is TGTGCCAGCAGCCCCCAGACTAGCGGGGGCTCCTACAAGCAGTACTTC. Encoded protein: CASSPQTSGGSYKQYF. Full variable domain (outside the CDR3, taken from reference TRBV7-6 and TRBJ2-7): GAGVSQSPRYKVTKRGQDVALRCDPISGHVSLYWYRQALGQGPEFLTYFNYEAQQDKSGLPNDRFSAERPEGSISTLTIQRTEQRDSAMYRCASSPQTSGGSYKQYFGPGTRLTVT.